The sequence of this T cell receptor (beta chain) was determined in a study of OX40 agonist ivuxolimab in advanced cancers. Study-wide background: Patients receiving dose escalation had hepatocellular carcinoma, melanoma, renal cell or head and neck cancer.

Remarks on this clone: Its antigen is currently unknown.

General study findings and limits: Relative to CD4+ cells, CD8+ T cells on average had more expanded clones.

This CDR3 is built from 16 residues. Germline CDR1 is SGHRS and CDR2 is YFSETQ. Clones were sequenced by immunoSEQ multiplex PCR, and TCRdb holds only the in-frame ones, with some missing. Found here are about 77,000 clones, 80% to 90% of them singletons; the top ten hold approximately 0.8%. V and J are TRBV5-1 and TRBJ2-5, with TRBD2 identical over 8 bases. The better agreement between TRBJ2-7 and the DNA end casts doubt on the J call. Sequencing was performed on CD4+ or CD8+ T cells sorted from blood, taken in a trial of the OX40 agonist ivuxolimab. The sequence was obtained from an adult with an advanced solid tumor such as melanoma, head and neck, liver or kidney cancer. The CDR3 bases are TGCGCCAGCAGCCCTGGCGGCGGGACTAGTGTCTACGAGCAGTACTTC. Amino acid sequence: CASSPGGGTSVYEQYF.